These 12 T cell receptor beta chains were all obtained from the same sample, sequenced in a study of blood T cell repertoires in COVID-19. The data were produced by immunoSEQ multiplex PCR, yet TCRdb's version contains in-frame clones alone and is incomplete. The table includes around 500,000 clones, 88% detected once. The sequenced sample consisted of PBMCs or T cells enriched from blood (not recorded which). All receptors derive from a woman aged 40-49 years who had recovered from COVID-19.

A few counts support this clone. The gene calls are TRBV7-9 and TRBJ2-7, with D tentatively TRBD2 (5 bases). The CDR3 loop spans 16 amino acids. Looked up from germline, CDR1 is SEHNR and CDR2 is FQNEAQ (reference sequence). Trimming left V 7 bases short and J 0 bases short, with 19 bases between. In DNA, the CDR3 is TGTGCCAGCACCTTCGATAGCGACTACCCCTCCTACGAGCAGTACTTC. Translation: CASTFDSDYPSYEQYF.

This clone was seen only once. In nucleotides, the CDR3 is TGTGCCACCAGTGATGCGAGGGCAGGGGTACAACACTATGGCTACACCTTC. Translating gives CATSDARAGVQHYGYTF. This sequence joins TRBV24-1 and TRBJ1-2; D may be TRBD1 (6 bases). The germline gives CDR1 KGHDR, CDR2 SFDVKD. Trimming cost V 3 bases and J 3 bases, with 19 bases left between them. This CDR3 is built from 17 residues.

The chain links TRBV4-3 to TRBJ1-6; no clear D. The CDR3 length is 16 residues. The V and J ends lost 1 base and 4 bases respectively, with 11 bases between them. Germline CDR1 and CDR2: LGHNA and YSLEER. For the CDR3, the DNA is TGCGCCAGCAGCCAAGGAAGAGCAGGTTATAATTCACCCCTCCACTTT. Translated: CASSQGRAGYNSPLHF.

The rearrangement links TRBV11-2 to TRBJ1-2; 10 bases line up with TRBD1. V shed 1 base and J 3 bases; nucleotides not matched to a gene: 14. This CDR3 has 19 residues. The germline CDR1 and CDR2 sequences are SGHAT and FQNNGV. CDR3 residues: CASSLVGGSGQGLDYGYTF. CDR3 sequence (DNA): TGTGCCAGCAGCTTAGTGGGGGGATCGGGACAGGGGCTCGACTATGGCTACACCTTC.

V and J are TRBV29-1 and TRBJ2-5; TRBD1 might be the D (6 bases). This CDR3 spans 12 amino acids. V shed 6 bases and J shed 2 bases, with 10 bases lying between them. Germline V CDR1 and CDR2: SQVTM, ANQGSEA. CDR3 sequence (DNA): TGCAGCGTGCTAGGGGGACAAGAGACCCAGTACTTC. This codes for CSVLGGQETQYF.

The rearrangement uses TRBV5-1 and TRBJ1-2; 10 bases are a match to TRBD1. There are 14 residues in the CDR3. V lost 2 bases and J lost 7; bases outside the gene matches: 5. Germline lookup yields CDR1 SGHRS and CDR2 YFSETQ. CDR3 DNA: TGCGCCAGCAGCTTATCCGGGACAGGGGTTGGCTACACCTTC. Its protein product is CASSLSGTGVGYTF.

This CDR3 reads CASSYDRDGQPQHF. CDR3 nucleotide sequence: TGTGCCAGCAGTTATGACAGGGATGGACAGCCCCAGCATTTT. The gene calls are TRBV2 and TRBJ1-5, with 7 nucleotides matching TRBD1. CDR3 size: 14 residues. Germline CDR1 reads SNHLY; CDR2 reads FYNNEI. After removal of 5 bases from V and 7 bases from J, the junction contained 8 bases not matched to a gene.

The chain carries TRBV7-2 and TRBJ2-5; perhaps TRBD2 as D (6 bases). V was pared by 1 base and J by 0 bases, with 9 bases between. The CDR3 runs to 15 residues. Germline V CDR1 and CDR2: SGHTA, FQGNSA. The chain's CDR3 is CASSLGGNYQETQYF. For the CDR3, the DNA is TGTGCCAGCAGCTTAGGCGGGAATTACCAAGAGACCCAGTACTTC.

The chain is built from TRBV10-3 and TRBJ1-3; no clear D gene. V lost 0 bases and J lost 0, with 6 bases in between. Germline V gene lookup returns CDR1 ENHRY and CDR2 SYGVKD. The CDR3 consists of 15 residues. In nucleotides, the CDR3 is TGTGCCATCAGTGAGTCGTCCTCCTCTGGAAACACCATATATTTT. This gives the protein CAISESSSSGNTIYF.

This chain connects TRBV5-5 to TRBJ1-1; D ambiguous. CDR3 length: 14 residues. Trimming removed 3 bases at V and 0 bases at J, with 9 bases between. Germline lookup yields CDR1 SGHKS and CDR2 YYEKEE (reference sequence). The CDR3 DNA reads as TGTGCCAGCAGCTCATACAGCCTGAACACTGAAGCTTTCTTT. This gives the protein CASSSYSLNTEAFF. The variable domain in full, completed from reference TRBV5-5 and TRBJ1-1, reads DAGVTQSPTHLIKTRGQQVTLRCSPISGHKSVSWYQQVLGQGPQFIFQYYEKEERGRGNFPDRFSARQFPNYSSELNVNALLLGDSALYLCASSSYSLNTEAFFGQGTRLTVV.

This clone was seen a handful of times. The chain uses TRBV9 and TRBJ1-1, with 10 bases identical to TRBD1. The CDR3 has 12 residues. V trimming: 7 bases; J trimming: 8 bases; junction bases outside the gene matches: 5. Germline V gene sequence: CDR1 SGDLS, CDR2 YYNGEE. This CDR3 reads CASEGQGTEAFF. CDR3 DNA sequence: TGTGCCAGCGAGGGACAGGGGACGGAAGCTTTCTTT.

The chain carries TRBV3-1 (or the pseudogene TRBV3-2) and TRBJ2-7; D is unresolved. The CDR3 runs 12 residues. V was cut by 1 base and J by 9 bases, with 10 bases left in between. Germline loops: CDR1 LGHDT, CDR2 YNNKEL (reference sequence). CDR3 loop: CASSQVVEVQYF. CDR3 in DNA: TGTGCCAGCAGCCAAGTAGTAGAGGTGCAGTACTTC.